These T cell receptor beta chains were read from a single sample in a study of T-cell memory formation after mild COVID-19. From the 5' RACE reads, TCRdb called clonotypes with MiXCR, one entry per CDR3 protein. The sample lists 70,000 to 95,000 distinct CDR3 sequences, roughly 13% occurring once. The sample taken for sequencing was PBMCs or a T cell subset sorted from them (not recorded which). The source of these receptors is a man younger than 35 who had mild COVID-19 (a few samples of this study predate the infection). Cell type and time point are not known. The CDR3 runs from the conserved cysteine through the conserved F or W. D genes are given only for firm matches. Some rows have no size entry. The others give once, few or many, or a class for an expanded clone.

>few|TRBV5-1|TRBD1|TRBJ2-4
CASGQANIQYF
TGCGCCAGTGGACAGGCAAACATTCAGTACTTC
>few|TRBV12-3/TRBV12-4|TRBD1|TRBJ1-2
CATLAGGKDGYTF
TGTGCCACCCTAGCAGGGGGCAAGGATGGCTACACCTTC
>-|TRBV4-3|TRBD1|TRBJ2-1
CASSQAGQGYNEQFF
TGCGCCAGCAGCCAAGCGGGACAGGGGTACAATGAGCAGTTCTTC
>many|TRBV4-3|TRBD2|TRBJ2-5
CASSPSSGGAWETQYF
TGCGCCAGCAGCCCCTCTAGCGGGGGGGCCTGGGAGACCCAGTACTTC
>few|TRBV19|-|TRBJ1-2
CASSSLGGFYGYTF
TGTGCCAGTAGTTCGCTGGGGGGTTTTTATGGCTACACCTTC
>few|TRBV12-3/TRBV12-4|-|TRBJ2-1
CASSLVSRGNNEQFF
TGTGCCAGCAGTTTGGTTAGCAGGGGTAACAATGAGCAGTTCTTC
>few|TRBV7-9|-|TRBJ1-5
CASSANNQPQHF
TGTGCCAGCAGCGCTAACAATCAGCCCCAGCATTTT
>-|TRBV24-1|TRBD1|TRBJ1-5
CATSDSHRDRNQPQHF
TGTGCCACCAGTGATTCACACCGGGACAGAAATCAGCCCCAGCATTTT
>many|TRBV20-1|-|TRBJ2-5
CSARAVVEQLETQYF
TGCAGTGCTAGAGCTGTGGTTGAACAGTTGGAGACCCAGTACTTC
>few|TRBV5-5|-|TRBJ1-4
CASSLDLRPNEKLFF
TGTGCCAGCAGCTTGGATTTGAGGCCCAATGAAAAACTGTTTTTT
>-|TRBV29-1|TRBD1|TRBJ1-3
CSVGQGFSGNTIYF
TGCAGCGTGGGACAGGGGTTCTCGGGAAACACCATATATTTT
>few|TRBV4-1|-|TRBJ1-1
CASRTTTGANTEAFF
TGCGCCAGCAGGACTACGACAGGAGCGAACACTGAAGCTTTCTTT
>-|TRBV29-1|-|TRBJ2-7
CSVDWDYEQYF
TGCAGCGTTGATTGGGACTACGAGCAGTACTTC
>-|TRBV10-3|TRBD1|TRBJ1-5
CAASGTGVAQPQHF
TGTGCCGCAAGCGGCACAGGGGTCGCTCAGCCCCAGCATTTT
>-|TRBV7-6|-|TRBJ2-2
CASSYGTVNTGELFF
TGTGCCAGCAGCTACGGGACGGTGAACACCGGGGAGCTGTTTTTT
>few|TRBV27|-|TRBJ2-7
CASSLHHADGYSYEQYF
TGTGCCAGCAGTCTCCATCATGCAGACGGATATTCCTACGAGCAGTACTTC
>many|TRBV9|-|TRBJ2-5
CASSVSGGEAETQYF
TGTGCCAGCAGCGTGTCAGGCGGGGAGGCAGAGACCCAGTACTTC
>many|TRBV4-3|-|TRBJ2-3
CASSPGGTDTQYF
TGCGCCAGCAGCCCGGGTGGCACAGATACGCAGTATTTT
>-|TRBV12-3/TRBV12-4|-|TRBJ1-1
CASSPTGGLTEAFF
TGTGCCAGCAGCCCCACGGGGGGCCTCACTGAAGCTTTCTTT
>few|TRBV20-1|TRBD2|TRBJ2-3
CSARPTSGGADTQYF
TGCAGTGCTAGGCCGACTAGCGGGGGAGCAGATACGCAGTATTTT
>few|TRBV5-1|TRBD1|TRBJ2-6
CASSRDRDLPSGANVLTF
TGCGCCAGCAGCCGCGACAGGGACCTCCCTTCTGGGGCCAACGTCCTGACTTTC
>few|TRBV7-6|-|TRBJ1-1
CASSRPGGGTEAFF
TGTGCCAGCAGTCGACCGGGGGGAGGAACTGAAGCTTTCTTT
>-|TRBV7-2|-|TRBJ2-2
CASSLGTGAQAGTGELFF
TGTGCCAGCAGCTTAGGGACGGGGGCCCAGGCGGGAACCGGGGAGCTGTTTTTT
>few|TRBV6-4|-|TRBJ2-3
CASSDTGTATDTQYF
TGTGCCAGCAGTGATACGGGGACGGCCACAGATACGCAGTATTTT
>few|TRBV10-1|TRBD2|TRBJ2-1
CASSEVAGGLDEQFF
TGCGCCAGCAGTGAGGTCGCGGGGGGTTTGGATGAGCAGTTCTTC
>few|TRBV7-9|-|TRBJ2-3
CASSPQGTDTQYF
TGTGCCAGCAGCCCACAGGGTACCGATACGCAGTATTTT
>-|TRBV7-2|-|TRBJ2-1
CASIRADSIASYNEQFF
TGTGCCAGCATTCGAGCTGACTCCATAGCGTCCTACAATGAGCAGTTCTTC
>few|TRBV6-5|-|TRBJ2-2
CASTQAGELFF
TGTGCCAGCACCCAGGCCGGGGAGCTGTTTTTT
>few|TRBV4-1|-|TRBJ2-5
CASSPSEGPKTQYF
TGCGCCAGCAGCCCGAGCGAGGGACCAAAGACCCAGTACTTC
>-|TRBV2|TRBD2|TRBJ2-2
CASSVRSGSTGELFF
TGTGCCAGCAGCGTTCGTAGCGGGAGCACCGGGGAGCTGTTTTTT
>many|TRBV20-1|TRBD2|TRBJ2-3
CSARAGGSGGTDTQYF
TGCAGTGCTAGAGCGGGAGGTAGCGGCGGCACAGATACGCAGTATTTT
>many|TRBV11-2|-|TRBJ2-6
CASSLDEGDGANVLTF
TGTGCCAGCAGCTTAGATGAAGGGGACGGGGCCAACGTCCTGACTTTC
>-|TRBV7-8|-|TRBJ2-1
CASSFTTTGRIYNEQFF
TGTGCCAGCAGCTTCACTACGACAGGGAGGATCTACAATGAGCAGTTCTTC
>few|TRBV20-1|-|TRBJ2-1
CSAREWGIGDTEQFF
TGCAGTGCTAGAGAGTGGGGGATCGGGGACACTGAGCAGTTCTTC
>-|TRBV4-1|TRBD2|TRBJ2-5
CASSPGLAGQETQYF
TGCGCCAGCAGCCCGGGACTAGCGGGGCAAGAGACCCAGTACTTC
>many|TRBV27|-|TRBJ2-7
CASSFGVSYEQYF
TGTGCCAGCAGTTTTGGCGTCTCCTACGAGCAGTACTTC
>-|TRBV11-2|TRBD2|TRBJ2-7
CASSFGSGVYEQYF
TGTGCCAGCAGCTTCGGCAGCGGGGTCTACGAGCAGTACTTC
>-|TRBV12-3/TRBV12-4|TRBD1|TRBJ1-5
CASRRGQGNQPQHF
TGTGCCAGCAGGAGGGGACAGGGAAATCAGCCCCAGCATTTT
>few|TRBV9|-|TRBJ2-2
CASSGAVGTPNTGELFF
TGTGCCAGCAGTGGTGCGGTGGGGACCCCAAACACCGGGGAGCTGTTTTTT
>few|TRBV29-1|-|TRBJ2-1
CSGVEGYEQFF
TGCAGCGGAGTTGAGGGTTATGAGCAGTTCTTC
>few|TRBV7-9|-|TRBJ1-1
CASRPLGGTEAFF
TGTGCCAGCAGGCCCCTAGGAGGTACTGAAGCTTTCTTT
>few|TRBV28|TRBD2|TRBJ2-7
CASLREGHSYEQYF
TGTGCCAGCCTGCGGGAGGGACACTCCTACGAGCAGTACTTC
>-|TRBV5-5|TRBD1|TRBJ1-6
CASSGQGPNSPLHF
TGTGCCAGCAGCGGACAGGGACCTAATTCACCCCTCCACTTT
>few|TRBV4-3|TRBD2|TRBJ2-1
CASRLLAGGGEQFF
TGCGCCAGCAGGCTACTAGCGGGGGGCGGTGAGCAGTTCTTC
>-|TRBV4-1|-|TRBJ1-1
CASSQYPPPNTEAFF
TGCGCCAGCAGCCAATATCCACCGCCGAACACTGAAGCTTTCTTT
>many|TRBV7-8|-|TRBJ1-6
CASRPVPSSYNSPLHF
TGTGCCAGCAGACCCGTCCCGAGCTCCTATAATTCACCCCTCCACTTT
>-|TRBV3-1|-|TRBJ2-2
CASSPLLTGLGTGELFF
TGTGCCAGCAGCCCGCTCTTGACGGGACTGGGCACCGGGGAGCTGTTTTTT
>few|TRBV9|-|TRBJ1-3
CASSVGGPGNTIYF
TGTGCCAGCAGCGTCGGGGGGCCTGGAAACACCATATATTTT
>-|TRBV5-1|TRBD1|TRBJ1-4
CATAPGTGEKLFF
TGCGCCACCGCTCCCGGGACAGGGGAAAAACTGTTTTTT
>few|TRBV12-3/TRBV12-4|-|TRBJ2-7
CASSLAGRNYEQYF
TGTGCCAGCAGTTTAGCCGGACGGAACTACGAGCAGTACTTC
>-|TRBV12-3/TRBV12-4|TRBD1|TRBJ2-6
CASSAFGQGTSGANVLTF
TGTGCCAGCAGTGCATTTGGACAGGGGACATCTGGGGCCAACGTCCTGACTTTC